This TCR beta chain stems from a study of human T cells and chemical hapten exposure. Time point in this sample: healthy volunteer bleed at 6 weeks. From whole blood left unfractionated, total RNA was extracted. Trimming left V 2 bases short and J 2 bases short, with 5 bases between. The CDR3 loop spans 14 amino acids. Germline V gives CDR1 SGHRS, CDR2 YFSETQ. Comments on this clonotype: As yet, its antigen is unknown.

Overall study findings and caveats: No change in TCRs above 1 in 1000 frequency was produced by DPC sensitization.

TCRdb ran MiXCR on the RACE reads and lists one entry per CDR3 protein. The data show tens of thousands of distinct CDR3 sequences, about 9% seen once. This chain joins TRBV5-1 and TRBJ2-6; D uncertain. The source material was whole blood. The receptor comes from a male donor in good health. Some clones in this sample may be carry-over from other donors' samples. The DNA for the CDR3 is TGCGCCAGCAGCTTTCAGCCTGGGGCCAACGTCCTGACTTTC. Protein product: CASSFQPGANVLTF.